The 2 T cell receptor beta chains given below trace back to one sample, sequenced in a study of siplizumab effects on memory and regulatory T cells. TCRdb's copy holds only in-frame clones and misses some; the assay was immunoSEQ multiplex PCR. The sample lists roughly 62,000 clones, around 80% seen once, with 0.42% in the top ten. The specimen sequenced was memory CD4+ T cells sorted from blood. The source of these receptors is a human donor in good health.

This clone turned up a few times. The chain employs TRBV5-1 and TRBJ1-6, with D hard to call. Deletions cut 2 bases from V and 5 bases from J, with 5 bases between. Germline V gene data show CDR1 as SGHRS and CDR2 as YFSETQ. The CDR3 loop spans 13 amino acids. DNA of the CDR3: TGCGCCAGCAGCTTAGGCAATAATTCACCCCTCCACTTT. The encoded protein is CASSLGNNSPLHF.

The chain carries TRBV27 and TRBJ1-4; D might be TRBD1 (6 bases). V lost 5 bases and J 4 bases, leaving 11 bases between the germline ends. The length of the CDR3 is 14 residues. Germline V gene data show CDR1 as MNHEY and CDR2 as SMNVEV (reference sequence). The CDR3 coding sequence is TGTGCCAGCAGTAGGACAGCCATTAATGAAAAACTGTTTTTT. As protein: CASSRTAINEKLFF. The entire variable domain, with the rest obtained from reference TRBV27 and TRBJ1-4, is as follows: EAQVTQNPRYLITVTGKKLTVTCSQNMNHEYMSWYRQDPGLGLRQIYYSMNVEVTDKGDVPEGYKVSRKEKRNFPLILESPSPNQTSLYFCASSRTAINEKLFFGSGTQLSVL.